The 10 T cell receptor beta chains below all came from one sample that was sequenced in a study of OX40 agonist ivuxolimab in advanced cancers. The table came from immunoSEQ multiplex PCR; TCRdb's copy has only in-frame clones and leaves some out. The profile shows some 14,000 clones, around 80% of them singletons. The source was CD4+ or CD8+ T cells sorted from blood, collected in a trial of the OX40 agonist ivuxolimab. The receptors originated from an adult with an advanced solid tumor such as melanoma, head and neck, liver or kidney cancer.

The chain links TRBV19 to TRBJ1-1, with D tentatively TRBD1 (5 bases). Per germline, CDR1 LNHDA and CDR2 SQIVND (reference sequence). The germline V and J ends were trimmed by 1 base and 4 bases, with 16 bases remaining between them. The CDR3 extends over 16 amino acids. The CDR3 DNA is TGTGCCAGTAGTATAGGTTCCACGGGGGGAGGCACTGAAGCTTTCTTT. Protein sequence: CASSIGSTGGGTEAFF.

The genes are TRBV20-1 and TRBJ1-1, with a weak D call TRBD1 (5 bases). CDR1 is DFQATT, CDR2 SNEGSKA, per germline (reference sequence). Trimming removed 4 bases at V and 8 bases at J, with 11 bases between. The length of the CDR3 is 11 residues. The DNA for the CDR3 is TGCAGTGCTACAGACAGCTTCGAAGCTTTCTTT. Translation: CSATDSFEAFF.

The genes are TRBV27 and TRBJ1-1; 11 positions agree with TRBD1. This CDR3 is built from 15 residues. J was trimmed by 5 bases and V by 6 bases; bases with no gene match: 8. Germline CDR1 MNHEY, CDR2 SMNVEV (reference sequence). CDR3 region: CASRVGQGAGTEAFF. CDR3 in DNA: TGTGCCAGCAGGGTAGGACAGGGGGCAGGGACTGAAGCTTTCTTT.

This clone was seen a handful of times. This rearrangement joins TRBV9 to TRBJ1-5; unclear D gene. Germline loops: CDR1 SGDLS, CDR2 YYNGEE. The ends were cut back, 0 bases at V and 0 bases at J, with 4 bases in the middle. This CDR3 has 14 amino acids. Here the CDR3 reads CASSVEGSNQPQHF. CDR3 sequence (DNA): TGTGCCAGCAGCGTAGAGGGTAGCAATCAGCCCCAGCATTTT.

V usage is TRBV2 and J usage is TRBJ2-6; D possibly corresponds to TRBD1 (5 bases). Germline V gene lookup returns CDR1 SNHLY and CDR2 FYNNEI. This CDR3 has 15 residues. Deletions cut 6 bases from V and 0 bases from J, with 9 bases between. CDR3 protein: CASRDTSSGANVLTF. The CDR3 DNA follows: TGTGCCAGCAGGGACACCAGCTCTGGGGCCAACGTCCTGACTTTC.

CDR3 amino acids: CASSHSGGSSYEQYF. The CDR3 coding sequence is TGTGCCAGCAGCCATAGCGGGGGCTCATCCTACGAGCAGTACTTC. The genes are TRBV7-9 and TRBJ2-7; 9 bases align to TRBD2. Germline V lookup: CDR1 SEHNR, CDR2 FQNEAQ (reference sequence). Trimming cost V 5 bases and J 1 base; bases outside gene matches: 6. The CDR3 has 15 residues. Full variable domain (outside the CDR3, taken from reference TRBV7-9 and TRBJ2-7): DTGVSQNPRHKITKRGQNVTFRCDPISEHNRLYWYRQTLGQGPEFLTYFQNEAQLEKSRLLSDRFSAERPKGSFSTLEIQRTEQGDSAMYLCASSHSGGSSYEQYFGPGTRLTVT.

This clone was counted a few times. V gene TRBV9 combines with J gene TRBJ1-6; no clear D. This CDR3 contains 17 residues. The germline V gene encodes CDR1 SGDLS and CDR2 YYNGEE. V lost 0 bases and J lost 9, with 19 bases in between. In DNA form, the CDR3 reads TGTGCCAGCAGCGTAGAGACGGCGACCAGCGCAGGTTCACCCCTCCACTTT. It yields the protein CASSVETATSAGSPLHF.

The CDR3 region is CASSDGGVTEAFF. The CDR3 DNA sequence: TGTGCCAGCAGCGACGGGGGGGTCACTGAAGCTTTCTTT. The rearrangement uses TRBV7-7 and TRBJ1-1; perhaps TRBD1 as D (5 bases). The CDR3 length is 13 residues. Germline V gene lookup returns CDR1 SSHAT and CDR2 FNYEAQ (reference sequence). V lost 5 bases to trimming and J lost 4 bases, with 11 bases between them.

This clone has only one observation. The chain combines TRBV5-6 with TRBJ2-1; TRBD2 might be the D (5 bases). The germline V gene has CDR1 SGHDT and CDR2 YYEEEE. The CDR3 consists of 13 residues. V lost 0 bases to trimming and J lost 8 bases, with 9 bases between them. This chain's CDR3 is CASSLALRDEQFF. The CDR3 DNA reads TGTGCCAGCAGCTTGGCTCTGAGGGATGAGCAGTTCTTC.

V gene TRBV7-9 combines with J gene TRBJ1-5, with TRBD1 as a possible D gene (5 bases). This CDR3 is built from 13 residues. V lost 3 bases to trimming and J lost 7 bases, with 10 bases between them. The germline V gene has CDR1 SEHNR and CDR2 FQNEAQ (reference sequence). The CDR3 loop reads CASSLGGWQPQHF. CDR3 nucleotides: TGTGCCAGCAGCTTGGGGGGTTGGCAGCCCCAGCATTTT.